These T cell receptor beta chains were read from a single sample in a study of T cell repertoires in cytomegalovirus infection. One entry per CDR3 protein, called by TCRdb with MiXCR from the reads. The data show around 55,000 distinct CDR3 sequences, with more than 15% seen just once and about a quarter held by the top ten. These TCRs' antigens remain unknown. The sample consisted of CD8+ T cells from cultured PBMCs, taken from culture after CMV antigen stimulation. The receptors derive from a human donor in good health (CMV status not recorded). Some clones in this sample may be carry-over from other donors' samples. Both conserved end residues are part of each CDR3. Fields, in order: clone size, J gene, V gene, D gene, CDR3 DNA, CDR3 protein. The D gene is left open where the match is weak. The size entry is marked missing in some rows and otherwise reads once, few, many or a size class.

size: NA
J: TRBJ2-1
V: TRBV12-3/TRBV12-4
D: TRBD2
DNA: TGTGCCAGCAGTTTCCTCCTAGCGGGAGGTATCATCGATGAGCAGTTCTTC
CDR3: CASSFLLAGGIIDEQFF

size: NA
J: TRBJ2-1
V: TRBV9
D: TRBD2
DNA: TGTGCCAGCAGCCTCGGGACTAGCGGGAGGGACAATGAGCAGTTCTTC
CDR3: CASSLGTSGRDNEQFF

size: few
J: TRBJ2-2
V: TRBV7-9
D: NA
DNA: TGTGCCAGCAGCTCCCAGGTCGAGAACACCGGGGAGCTGTTTTTT
CDR3: CASSSQVENTGELFF

size: NA
J: TRBJ2-7
V: TRBV10-3
D: NA
DNA: TGTGCCATCAGTGAGTCCAAGGGTGTCCAGCAGTACTTC
CDR3: CAISESKGVQQYF

size: NA
J: TRBJ2-4
V: TRBV7-2
D: NA
DNA: TGTGCCAGCAGCTTAGTGAGAACAGATCTAGCCAAAAACATTCAGTACTTC
CDR3: CASSLVRTDLAKNIQYF

size: few
J: TRBJ2-1
V: TRBV7-9
D: NA
DNA: TGTGCCAGCAGGGGGGACGGAACTACCTACAATGAGCAGTTCTTC
CDR3: CASRGDGTTYNEQFF

size: NA
J: TRBJ2-1
V: TRBV7-9
D: NA
DNA: TGTGCCACCATGGTTGGCGGGCCGGGGAATGAGCAGTTCTTC
CDR3: CATMVGGPGNEQFF

size: few
J: TRBJ2-3
V: TRBV6-5
D: TRBD2
DNA: TGTGCCAGCAGAGGACTAGCGCAAGATACGCAGTATTTT
CDR3: CASRGLAQDTQYF

size: few
J: TRBJ2-3
V: TRBV15
D: TRBD2
DNA: TGTGCCACCAGCACCTCTAGCGGGAGGCCAGATACGCAGTATTTT
CDR3: CATSTSSGRPDTQYF

size: few
J: TRBJ2-7
V: TRBV7-2
D: NA
DNA: TGTGCCAGCAGCTTCAGCCCGGGTTACGAGCAGTACTTC
CDR3: CASSFSPGYEQYF

size: few
J: TRBJ2-1
V: TRBV7-2
D: NA
DNA: TGTGCCAGCAGCTTTCCTAGCGTTACCTACAATGAGCAGTTCTTC
CDR3: CASSFPSVTYNEQFF

size: few
J: TRBJ2-1
V: TRBV7-8
D: NA
DNA: TGTGCCAGCAGCCCGCGGTATGAGCAGTTCTTC
CDR3: CASSPRYEQFF

size: few
J: TRBJ2-7
V: TRBV7-6
D: TRBD1
DNA: TGTGCCAGCAGCCGACAGGGGGACGAGCAGTACTTC
CDR3: CASSRQGDEQYF

size: NA
J: TRBJ1-6
V: TRBV27
D: NA
DNA: TGTGCCAGCAGTTTACTACCCAATAGCTCCTATAATTCACCCCTCCACTTT
CDR3: CASSLLPNSSYNSPLHF

size: NA
J: TRBJ1-1
V: TRBV6-2/TRBV6-3
D: NA
DNA: TGTGCCAGCAGAACCGGGACGGTTGCTCGGAACACTGAAGCTTTCTTT
CDR3: CASRTGTVARNTEAFF

size: NA
J: TRBJ2-1
V: TRBV11-2
D: NA
DNA: TGTGCCAGCAGCTTAGGTGGTAGCTCTGAGGTGAGGGAGCAGTTCTTC
CDR3: CASSLGGSSEVREQFF

size: NA
J: TRBJ2-7
V: TRBV28
D: NA
DNA: TGTGCCAGCAGTAGGGCCGTTGGGGCGAGGGGCTACGAGCAGTACTTC
CDR3: CASSRAVGARGYEQYF

size: NA
J: TRBJ2-1
V: TRBV4-3
D: TRBD2
DNA: TGCGCCAGCAGCCAAGGCGGGGGGTTCGAAAATGAGCAGTTCTTC
CDR3: CASSQGGGFENEQFF

size: few
J: TRBJ2-1
V: TRBV7-6
D: TRBD2
DNA: TGTGCCAGCAGCCATAGCGGGAGGACTATCTACAATGAGCAGTTCTTC
CDR3: CASSHSGRTIYNEQFF

size: NA
J: TRBJ2-3
V: TRBV4-3
D: NA
DNA: TGCGCCAGCAGCCAAGATCGACCCCCTAGGATAGATACGCAGTATTTT
CDR3: CASSQDRPPRIDTQYF

size: once
J: TRBJ2-7
V: TRBV7-6
D: TRBD2
DNA: TGTGCCAGCAGCTATGCCCCGGGACTAGGCTCCTACGAGCAGTACTTC
CDR3: CASSYAPGLGSYEQYF

size: few
J: TRBJ2-7
V: TRBV25-1
D: NA
DNA: TGTGCCAGCAGTGCCGCATCCTACGAGCAGTACTTC
CDR3: CASSAASYEQYF

size: few
J: TRBJ2-7
V: TRBV6-8
D: TRBD1
DNA: TGTGCCAGCAGTTATTCGGGACAGGGGTACGAGCAGTACTTC
CDR3: CASSYSGQGYEQYF

size: few
J: TRBJ2-7
V: TRBV29-1
D: NA
DNA: TGCAGCGTTAAGCCGGGAGAATCCTCCTACGAGCAGTACTTC
CDR3: CSVKPGESSYEQYF

size: NA
J: TRBJ2-7
V: TRBV7-9
D: NA
DNA: TGTGCCAGCAGCTCCACCAGACTAGTGGTGTACGAGCAGTACTTC
CDR3: CASSSTRLVVYEQYF

size: NA
J: TRBJ1-2
V: TRBV11-2
D: NA
DNA: TGTGCCAGCCCCAGCCCAGGCCTCTATGGCTACACCTTC
CDR3: CASPSPGLYGYTF

size: NA
J: TRBJ1-1
V: TRBV7-9
D: NA
DNA: TGTGCCAGCAGCTTAGTGGGGCAAAACACTGAAGCTTTCTTT
CDR3: CASSLVGQNTEAFF

size: few
J: TRBJ2-2
V: TRBV5-5
D: NA
DNA: TGTGCCAGCAGCTTATCTAGCGGGGAGCTGTTTTTT
CDR3: CASSLSSGELFF

size: NA
J: TRBJ2-7
V: TRBV7-2
D: NA
DNA: TGTGCCAGCAGCTCCATCTTGGGGGCGAACGAGCAGTACTTC
CDR3: CASSSILGANEQYF

size: NA
J: TRBJ2-2
V: TRBV2
D: TRBD2
DNA: TGTGCCAGCCAAGCGGGAGTACCTACCGGGGAGCTGTTTTTT
CDR3: CASQAGVPTGELFF

size: few
J: TRBJ2-7
V: TRBV7-2
D: TRBD1
DNA: TGTGCCAGCAGCTTAGGAGGGGGCCAAGGGTCAACACCCTTATCTACCTACGAGCAGTACTTC
CDR3: CASSLGGGQGSTPLSTYEQYF

size: NA
J: TRBJ2-1
V: TRBV6-2/TRBV6-3
D: NA
DNA: TGTGCCAGCACGGAGGCGAGCTACAATGAGCAGTTCTTC
CDR3: CASTEASYNEQFF

size: many
J: TRBJ1-1
V: TRBV19
D: NA
DNA: TGTGCCAGTAGTTGGAACACTGAAGCTTTCTTT
CDR3: CASSWNTEAFF

size: NA
J: TRBJ1-1
V: TRBV6-2/TRBV6-3
D: TRBD1
DNA: TGTGCCAGCAATCTACAGGGGACGACTGAAGCTTTCTTT
CDR3: CASNLQGTTEAFF

size: NA
J: TRBJ2-7
V: TRBV7-2
D: TRBD2
DNA: TGTGCCAGCAGCTTAGGACTTAGCGGGGGGGTGGAGCAGTACTTC
CDR3: CASSLGLSGGVEQYF

size: NA
J: TRBJ2-7
V: TRBV28
D: NA
DNA: TGTGCCAGCAGTATCAGGGTTTCCGAGCAGTACTTC
CDR3: CASSIRVSEQYF

size: NA
J: TRBJ2-7
V: TRBV18
D: TRBD1
DNA: TGTGCCAGCTCGGATTGGACAGGATACGAGCAGTACTTC
CDR3: CASSDWTGYEQYF

size: NA
J: TRBJ1-1
V: TRBV7-9
D: TRBD1
DNA: TGTGCCAGCAGCTCAGACAGGGGGCCCAATTTGAACACTGAAGCTTTCTTT
CDR3: CASSSDRGPNLNTEAFF

size: many
J: TRBJ2-4
V: TRBV7-8
D: NA
DNA: TGTGCCAGCAGCTCCGGGGTGCTAAAAAACATTCAGTACTTC
CDR3: CASSSGVLKNIQYF

size: NA
J: TRBJ1-5
V: TRBV12-3/TRBV12-4
D: NA
DNA: TGTGCCAGCAGCCCGGCCATCAATCAGCCCCAGCATTTT
CDR3: CASSPAINQPQHF

size: NA
J: TRBJ2-6
V: TRBV7-9
D: NA
DNA: TGTGCCAGCACGGGAGGGGGCGACGATGCGGGGGCCAACGTCCTGACTTTC
CDR3: CASTGGGDDAGANVLTF

size: few
J: TRBJ2-1
V: TRBV7-2
D: NA
DNA: TGTGCCAGCGGGGGGACTTACTACAATGAGCAGTTCTTC
CDR3: CASGGTYYNEQFF

size: NA
J: TRBJ2-5
V: TRBV7-2
D: NA
DNA: TGTGCCAGCAGCTCCCGGAGGGAGACCCAGTACTTC
CDR3: CASSSRRETQYF

size: many
J: TRBJ1-5
V: TRBV12-3/TRBV12-4
D: NA
DNA: TGTGCCAGCAGTTTAGGGCAGGGGAGGCAGCCCCAGCATTTT
CDR3: CASSLGQGRQPQHF

size: few
J: TRBJ2-1
V: TRBV7-2
D: TRBD2
DNA: TGTGCCAGCAGCTTAGCTCCTAGCGGGGGGCACAATGAGCAGTTCTTC
CDR3: CASSLAPSGGHNEQFF

size: NA
J: TRBJ2-3
V: TRBV6-1
D: NA
DNA: TGTGCCACCGAAGGGGGGGCGCGTACAGATACGCAGTATTTT
CDR3: CATEGGARTDTQYF

size: NA
J: TRBJ2-7
V: TRBV7-8
D: NA
DNA: TGTGCCAGCAATCCGGGGGCCGGCGAGCAGTACTTC
CDR3: CASNPGAGEQYF

size: NA
J: TRBJ2-7
V: TRBV6-2/TRBV6-3
D: NA
DNA: TGTGCCAGCAGTTATAGGGGCGGTTACTACGAGCAGTACTTC
CDR3: CASSYRGGYYEQYF

size: NA
J: TRBJ2-1
V: TRBV20-1
D: NA
DNA: TGCAGCGCCCCCGACAGCTCTTTCAACTACAATGAGCAGTTCTTC
CDR3: CSAPDSSFNYNEQFF

size: NA
J: TRBJ2-7
V: TRBV7-9
D: TRBD1
DNA: TGTGCCAGCAGCTTAGCAAGACAGGGGTCCGAGCAGTACTTC
CDR3: CASSLARQGSEQYF

size: few
J: TRBJ2-7
V: TRBV7-8
D: TRBD2
DNA: TGTGCCAGCAGCTTAGGGGTACTAGCGGGGCCGGGAGAGCAGTACTTC
CDR3: CASSLGVLAGPGEQYF